The present T cell receptor (beta chain) was sequenced within a study of blood T cell repertoires in COVID-19. The table came from immunoSEQ multiplex PCR; TCRdb's copy has only in-frame clones and leaves some out. The data show roughly 250,000 clones, with 83% seen just once and 3.6% held by the top ten. Per the germline V gene, CDR1 is KGHSH and CDR2 is LQKENI. This CDR3 comprises 18 residues. Trimming took 0 bases from V and 0 from J; bases not matched to a gene: 8. V is TRBV18 and J is TRBJ2-1, with TRBD2 matching 7 bases. This TCR was recovered from a woman between 40 and 50 years old who had been exposed to COVID-19. The material sequenced was PBMCs or T cells enriched from blood (not recorded which). CDR3 DNA sequence: TGTGCCAGCTCACCACCGGTCGGGACTACGAGCTCCTACAATGAGCAGTTCTTC. It encodes CASSPPVGTTSSYNEQFF.